This is a list of T cell receptor beta chains from one sample in a study of PD-1 blockade in mismatch repair-deficient tumors. Generated by immunoSEQ multiplex PCR, the TCRdb table keeps only in-frame clones and is missing some. The table has some 84,000 clones, approximately 84% seen once. Sequenced material: peripheral blood, taken 12 weeks after starting pembrolizumab. The receptors originated from an adult with mismatch repair-deficient cancer. Each CDR3 is given with its conserved first and last residue. D genes are given only for firm matches. Some rows have no size entry. The others give once, few or many, or a class for an expanded clone.

TRBD2	-	TRBV2	TRBJ2-4	TGTGCCAGCAGTGAAAGGCTAGCGGTTAACTTC	CASSERLAVNF
TRBD1	few	TRBV29-1	TRBJ1-2	TGCAGCGTTGGGACAGGTTCCTATGGCTACACCTTC	CSVGTGSYGYTF
TRBD1	many	TRBV7-9	TRBJ1-2	TGTGCCAGCATCACAGGGGATGGGGGCTACACCTTC	CASITGDGGYTF
TRBD2	-	TRBV27	TRBJ2-5	TGTGCCAGCAGCCTCACTAGCGGGAGGGCCCTCGAAGAGACCCAGTACTTC	CASSLTSGRALEETQYF
TRBD2	-	TRBV27	TRBJ2-2	TGTGCCAGCAGTTTATGGGGACTAGCGGGTCCCACCGGGGAGCTGTTTTTT	CASSLWGLAGPTGELFF
-	-	TRBV6-6	TRBJ2-7	TGTGCCAGCAGCAAAAGCCGGGACCCGCCCTACGAGCAGTACTTC	CASSKSRDPPYEQYF
-	-	TRBV6-6	TRBJ1-1	TGTGCCAGCAGTTATGTGAACACTGAAGCTTTCTTT	CASSYVNTEAFF
TRBD1	-	TRBV10-2	TRBJ1-2	TGCGCCAGCAGTGATAACCAGGGGGCGTTTTATGGCTACACCTTC	CASSDNQGAFYGYTF
TRBD1	-	TRBV10-2	TRBJ1-3	TGCGCCAGCAGGGAGGGGACAGGGCGTGGAAACACCATATATTTT	CASREGTGRGNTIYF
-	-	TRBV5-6	TRBJ2-1	TGTGCCAGCAGCCCCGCGGGGTGGGCAGTCGACAATGAGCAGTTCTTC	CASSPAGWAVDNEQFF
TRBD1	once	TRBV28	TRBJ1-2	TGTGCCAGCAGTTTAGGGACAGAGGGCTATGGCTACACCTTC	CASSLGTEGYGYTF
-	-	TRBV7-9	TRBJ1-5	TGTGCCAGCAGCTTAGCGCAGGGGATCGGGGAGCCCCAGCATTTT	CASSLAQGIGEPQHF
-	few	TRBV7-2	TRBJ1-2	TGTGCCAGCAGCTCAACGGGGCGATATGGCTACACCTTC	CASSSTGRYGYTF